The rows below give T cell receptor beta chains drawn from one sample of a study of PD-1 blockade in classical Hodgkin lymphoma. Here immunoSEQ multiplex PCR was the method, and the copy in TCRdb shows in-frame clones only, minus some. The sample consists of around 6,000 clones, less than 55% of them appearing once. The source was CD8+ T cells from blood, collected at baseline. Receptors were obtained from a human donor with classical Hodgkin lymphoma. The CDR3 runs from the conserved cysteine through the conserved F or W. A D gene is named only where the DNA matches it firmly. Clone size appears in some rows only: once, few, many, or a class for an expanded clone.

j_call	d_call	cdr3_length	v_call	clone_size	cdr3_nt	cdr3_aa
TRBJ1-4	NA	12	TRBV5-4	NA	TGTGCCAGCAGCGCGATGGGTGAAAAACTGTTTTTT	CASSAMGEKLFF
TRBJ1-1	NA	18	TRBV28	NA	TGTGCCAGCAGTCCCCCGGACCAAGCCCAGTACATGAACACTGAAGCTTTCTTT	CASSPPDQAQYMNTEAFF
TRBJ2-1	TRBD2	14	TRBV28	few	TGTGCCAGCAAAGGACTAGCGGGATACAATGAGCAGTTCTTC	CASKGLAGYNEQFF
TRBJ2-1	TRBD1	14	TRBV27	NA	TGTGCCAGCAGCCATCACAGGGGGTCTGATGAGCAGTTCTTC	CASSHHRGSDEQFF
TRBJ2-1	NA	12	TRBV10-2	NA	TGCGCCAGCAGTGAGTCCCGGTGGGAGCAGTTCTTC	CASSESRWEQFF
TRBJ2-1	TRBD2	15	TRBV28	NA	TGTGCCAGCAGTTTCCGACTAGCGGGAGATGATGAGCAGTTCTTC	CASSFRLAGDDEQFF
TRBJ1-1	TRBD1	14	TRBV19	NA	TGTGCCAGTATCGACAGGGACCCGAACACTGAAGCTTTCTTT	CASIDRDPNTEAFF
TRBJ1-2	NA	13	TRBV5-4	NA	TGTGCCAGCAGCTCCGGCCCCCCGGATGGCTACACCTTC	CASSSGPPDGYTF
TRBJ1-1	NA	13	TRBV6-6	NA	TGTGCCAGCAGTTACGGGCACCCCACTGAAGCTTTCTTT	CASSYGHPTEAFF
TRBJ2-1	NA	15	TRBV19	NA	TGTGCCAGTAATTGGGGGACCGGCTCCTACAATGAGCAGTTCTTC	CASNWGTGSYNEQFF
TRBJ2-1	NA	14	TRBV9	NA	TGTGCCAGCAGCGCGACCGTATCCTACAATGAGCAGTTCTTC	CASSATVSYNEQFF
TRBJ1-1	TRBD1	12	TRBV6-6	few	TGTGCCAGCATGCGACAGGGGACTGAAGCTTTCTTT	CASMRQGTEAFF
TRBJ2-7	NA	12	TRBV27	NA	TGTGCCAGCAGTTTATTTGGGGACGAGCAGTACTTC	CASSLFGDEQYF
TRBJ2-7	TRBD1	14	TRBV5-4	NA	TGTGCCAGCAGCTGGGACAGGGGGAACTACGAGCAGTACTTC	CASSWDRGNYEQYF
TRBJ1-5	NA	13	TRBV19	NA	TGTGCCAGTAGTCCCAGGGACAATCAGCCCCAGCATTTT	CASSPRDNQPQHF
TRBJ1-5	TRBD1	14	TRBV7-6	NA	TGTGCCAGCAGCCCCCGACAGGGAAATCAGCCCCAGCATTTT	CASSPRQGNQPQHF
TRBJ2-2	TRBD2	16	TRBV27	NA	TGTGCCAGCAGTCGCCTGCTAGCGGGAGCCACCGGGGAGCTGTTTTTT	CASSRLLAGATGELFF
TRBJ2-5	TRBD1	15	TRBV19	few	TGTGCCAGTAGTATAGATGACAGGGGTATTGAGACCCAGTACTTC	CASSIDDRGIETQYF
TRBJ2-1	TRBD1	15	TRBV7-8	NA	TGTGCCAGCAGCTTACGGACAGGGGACTACAATGAGCAGTTCTTC	CASSLRTGDYNEQFF
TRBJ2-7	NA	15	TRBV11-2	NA	TGTGCCAGCAGCTTAGAAGGCAGGATGGGCGACGAGCAGTACTTC	CASSLEGRMGDEQYF
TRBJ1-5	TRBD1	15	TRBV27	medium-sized	TGTGCCAGCAGTTTAAAGACAGGGGGCAATCAGCCCCAGCATTTT	CASSLKTGGNQPQHF
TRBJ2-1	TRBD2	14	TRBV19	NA	TGTGCCAGTAGTATAGCCACTAGCGTCCATGAGCAGTTCTTC	CASSIATSVHEQFF
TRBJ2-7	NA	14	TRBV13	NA	TGTGCCAGCAGCTTAGCGGGACGGTACTACGAGCAGTACTTC	CASSLAGRYYEQYF
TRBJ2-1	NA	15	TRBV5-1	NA	TGCGCCAGCAGCTTAACCAGCGAGACTTACAATGAGCAGTTCTTC	CASSLTSETYNEQFF
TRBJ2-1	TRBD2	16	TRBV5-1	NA	TGCGCCAGCAGCTTCCTAGCGGAGCCGCTCTACAATGAGCAGTTCTTC	CASSFLAEPLYNEQFF
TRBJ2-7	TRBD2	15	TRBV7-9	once	TGTGCCAGCAGCTTAGGGGAGGGGCCCTCCTACGAGCAGTACTTC	CASSLGEGPSYEQYF
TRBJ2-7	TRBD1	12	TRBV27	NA	TGTGCCAGCAGTGTAACAGGGGGCGAGCAGTACTTC	CASSVTGGEQYF
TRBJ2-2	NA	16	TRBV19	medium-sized	TGTGCCAGTAGTGCAGTAATGGTCGAATACACCGGGGAGCTGTTTTTT	CASSAVMVEYTGELFF
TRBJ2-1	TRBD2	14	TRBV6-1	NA	TGTGCCAGCAGTGTACTAGCGGGAAGGCATGAGCAGTTCTTC	CASSVLAGRHEQFF
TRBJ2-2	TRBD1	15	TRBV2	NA	TGTGCCAGCAGGGGACAGGGGGCGAACACCGGGGAGCTGTTTTTT	CASRGQGANTGELFF
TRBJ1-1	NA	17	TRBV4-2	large	TGTGCCAGCAGACGTCCCCTGACAGGCCTAGGGTACACTGAAGCTTTCTTT	CASRRPLTGLGYTEAFF
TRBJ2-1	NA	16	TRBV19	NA	TGTGCCAGTAGTATAGTGTCGGGTGGGGCCTACAATGAGCAGTTCTTC	CASSIVSGGAYNEQFF
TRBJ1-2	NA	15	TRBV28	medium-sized	TGTGCCAGCAGTCTCACTACTCGGACGGGCTATGGCTACACCTTC	CASSLTTRTGYGYTF
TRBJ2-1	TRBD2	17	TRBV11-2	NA	TGTGCCAGCAGCTTAGCACTAGCGGGAGTTCTGGGGGGTGAGCAGTTCTTC	CASSLALAGVLGGEQFF
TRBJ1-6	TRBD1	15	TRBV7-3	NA	TGTGCCAGCAGCCCAGACGGGACAGTAAATTCACCCCTCCACTTT	CASSPDGTVNSPLHF
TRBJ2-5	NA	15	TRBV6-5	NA	TGTGCCAGCAGTTACCATTATTTAAGGCAAGAGACCCAGTACTTC	CASSYHYLRQETQYF
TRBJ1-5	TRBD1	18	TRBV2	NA	TGTGCCAGCGCTACGGGACAGGGGGCGGGTGGAAGCAATCAGCCCCAGCATTTT	CASATGQGAGGSNQPQHF
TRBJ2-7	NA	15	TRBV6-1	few	TGTGCCAGCAGTCCCCGGCGGCAGGGGACTTACGAGCAGTACTTC	CASSPRRQGTYEQYF
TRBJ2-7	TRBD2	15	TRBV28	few	TGTGCCAGCAGTCCCGAGCGGGAGGTAAGAGTCGAGCAGTACTTC	CASSPEREVRVEQYF
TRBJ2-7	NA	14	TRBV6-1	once	TGTGCCAGCACCTCGCCGGACACCGTGGGCGAGCAGTACTTC	CASTSPDTVGEQYF
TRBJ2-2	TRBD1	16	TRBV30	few	TGTGCCTGGAGTCCAAGGGGCAGGGGGCGAGCCGGGGAGCTGTTTTTT	CAWSPRGRGRAGELFF
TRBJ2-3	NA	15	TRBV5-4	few	TGTGCCAGCAGCTGGGACGGACGGAGCACAGATACGCAGTATTTT	CASSWDGRSTDTQYF
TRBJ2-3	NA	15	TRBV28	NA	TGTGCCAGCAGTTTATTACTAGCTAGCACAGATACGCAGTATTTT	CASSLLLASTDTQYF
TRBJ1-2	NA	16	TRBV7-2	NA	NA	CASSFGPGQDLEGYTF
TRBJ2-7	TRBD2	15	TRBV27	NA	TGTGCCAGCAGTCTAACGACTAGCGGGGTTTACGAGCAGTACTTC	CASSLTTSGVYEQYF
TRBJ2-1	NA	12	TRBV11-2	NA	TGTGCCAGCAGCTTTTCTCGGGGTGAGCAGTTCTTC	CASSFSRGEQFF